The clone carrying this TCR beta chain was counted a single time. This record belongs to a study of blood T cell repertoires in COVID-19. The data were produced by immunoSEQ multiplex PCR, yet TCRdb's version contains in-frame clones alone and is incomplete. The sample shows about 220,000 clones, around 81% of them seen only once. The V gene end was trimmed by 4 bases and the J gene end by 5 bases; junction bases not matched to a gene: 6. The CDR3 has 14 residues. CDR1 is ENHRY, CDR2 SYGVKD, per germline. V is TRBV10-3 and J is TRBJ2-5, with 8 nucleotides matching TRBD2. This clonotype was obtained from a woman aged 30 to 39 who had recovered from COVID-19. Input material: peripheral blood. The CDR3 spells CAISGRTSPETQYF. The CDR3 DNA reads TGTGCCATCAGTGGCCGGACTAGCCCCGAGACCCAGTACTTC.